The rows below give T cell receptor beta chains drawn from one sample of a study of blood T cell repertoires in COVID-19. Assay used: immunoSEQ multiplex PCR; TCRdb lists only in-frame clones, some missing. The repertoire includes 350,000 to 400,000 clones, about nine tenths of them detected once, and about 1.7% sits in the top ten. Sequencing used PBMCs or T cells enriched from blood (not recorded which). Receptors originate from a woman aged 25 to 39 who had recovered from COVID-19. CDR3s include the opening cysteine and the closing phenylalanine or tryptophan. A D gene is named only where the DNA matches it firmly. Expanded clones get a size class; other rows say once, few or many, or leave the size out.

V gene: TRBV10-1; J gene: TRBJ2-2; D gene: TRBD2; clone size: once; CDR3 DNA: TGCGCCAGCAGTCCAGGACTAGCGGGAAATACCGGGGAGCTGTTTTTT; CDR3 protein: CASSPGLAGNTGELFF
V gene: TRBV5-4; J gene: TRBJ2-3; D gene: TRBD1; clone size: NA; CDR3 DNA: TGTGCCAGCAACATAATCGACAGGGCTGATACGCAGTATTTT; CDR3 protein: CASNIIDRADTQYF
V gene: TRBV5-1; J gene: TRBJ1-2; D gene: NA; clone size: once; CDR3 DNA: TGCGCCAGCAGCATGACCAGCACAGGAGATGGCTACACCTTC; CDR3 protein: CASSMTSTGDGYTF
V gene: TRBV27; J gene: TRBJ2-7; D gene: NA; clone size: NA; CDR3 DNA: TGTGCCAGCAGTTTCCTAGTGGGACTCCAAGCGAAGTTTCCCGTAGTTTCCTTC; CDR3 protein: CASSFLVGLQAKFPVVSF
V gene: TRBV18; J gene: TRBJ2-3; D gene: TRBD1; clone size: NA; CDR3 DNA: TGTGCCAGCTCACCCGGGACAGGGTCCTCAGATACGCAGTATTTT; CDR3 protein: CASSPGTGSSDTQYF
V gene: TRBV24-1; J gene: TRBJ1-3; D gene: TRBD1; clone size: NA; CDR3 DNA: TGTGCCACCAGTGATCCGGACAGGGAAGGAAACACCATATATTTT; CDR3 protein: CATSDPDREGNTIYF
V gene: TRBV7-9; J gene: TRBJ2-7; D gene: TRBD1; clone size: NA; CDR3 DNA: TGTGCCAGCAGCCGGGGGACAGGGTTGTACGAGCAGTACTTC; CDR3 protein: CASSRGTGLYEQYF
V gene: TRBV5-5; J gene: TRBJ1-2; D gene: NA; clone size: few; CDR3 DNA: TGTGCCAGCAGCTTGGACGCGACACCCTATGGCTACACCTTC; CDR3 protein: CASSLDATPYGYTF
V gene: TRBV9; J gene: TRBJ2-1; D gene: NA; clone size: NA; CDR3 DNA: TGTGCCAGCAGCTTCCGACTAGGTGGGGATGAGCAGTTCTTC; CDR3 protein: CASSFRLGGDEQFF
V gene: TRBV10-2; J gene: TRBJ2-7; D gene: TRBD1; clone size: NA; CDR3 DNA: TGCGCCAGCCGGGACAGATATATGCAGTACTTC; CDR3 protein: CASRDRYMQYF
V gene: TRBV7-9; J gene: TRBJ2-2; D gene: TRBD2; clone size: NA; CDR3 DNA: TGTGCCAGCATGGATGGACTAGAGTGGGCCGGGGAGCTGTTTTTT; CDR3 protein: CASMDGLEWAGELFF
V gene: TRBV19; J gene: TRBJ2-2; D gene: NA; clone size: NA; CDR3 DNA: TGTGCCAGTAGCCAGGGGCTCTGGAACACCGGGGAGCTGTTTTTT; CDR3 protein: CASSQGLWNTGELFF
V gene: TRBV6-5; J gene: TRBJ1-1; D gene: TRBD1; clone size: NA; CDR3 DNA: TGTGCCAGTAGGCCGGGACAGGGGTTTTCTGAAGCTTTCTTT; CDR3 protein: CASRPGQGFSEAFF
V gene: TRBV7-3; J gene: TRBJ2-5; D gene: TRBD2; clone size: NA; CDR3 DNA: TGTGCCAGCAGCGGGGGGGAGGAGCAAGAGACCCAGTACTTC; CDR3 protein: CASSGGEEQETQYF
V gene: TRBV7-8; J gene: TRBJ2-5; D gene: NA; clone size: NA; CDR3 DNA: TGTGCCAGCAGCTTAAAAATCAGGGAGACCCAGTACTTC; CDR3 protein: CASSLKIRETQYF
V gene: TRBV7-9; J gene: TRBJ2-4; D gene: TRBD1; clone size: NA; CDR3 DNA: TGTGCCAGCAGCCAGGGACAGGGAGGCAAAAACATTCAGTACTTC; CDR3 protein: CASSQGQGGKNIQYF
V gene: TRBV9; J gene: TRBJ2-1; D gene: NA; clone size: NA; CDR3 DNA: TGTGCCAGCAGCGTATTCGGAGGGCCCGGTGAGCAGTTCTTC; CDR3 protein: CASSVFGGPGEQFF
V gene: TRBV6-1; J gene: TRBJ2-7; D gene: NA; clone size: NA; CDR3 DNA: TGTGCCAGCAGTGAAGGAGGACTGCCGGGGGAGCAGTACTTC; CDR3 protein: CASSEGGLPGEQYF
V gene: TRBV2; J gene: TRBJ1-1; D gene: NA; clone size: NA; CDR3 DNA: TGTGCCAGCAGTGAAGCGCGCTGGAACACTGAAGCTTTCTTT; CDR3 protein: CASSEARWNTEAFF
V gene: TRBV28; J gene: TRBJ2-7; D gene: NA; clone size: NA; CDR3 DNA: TGTGCCAGCAGTTTCCCAGGGGGGAGTTACGAGCAGTACTTC; CDR3 protein: CASSFPGGSYEQYF
V gene: TRBV6-5; J gene: TRBJ2-7; D gene: NA; clone size: NA; CDR3 DNA: TGTGCCAGCAGTTACGACACTAGACACGACGAGCAGTACTTC; CDR3 protein: CASSYDTRHDEQYF
V gene: TRBV5-6; J gene: TRBJ2-7; D gene: TRBD2; clone size: NA; CDR3 DNA: TGTGCCAGCACCCTGGCGGGGGAAGGCTACGAGCAGTACTTC; CDR3 protein: CASTLAGEGYEQYF
V gene: TRBV30; J gene: TRBJ1-3; D gene: NA; clone size: once; CDR3 DNA: TGTGCCTGGAGTGTCAGTGGTGGAAACACCATATATTTT; CDR3 protein: CAWSVSGGNTIYF
V gene: TRBV11-2; J gene: TRBJ2-7; D gene: NA; clone size: NA; CDR3 DNA: TGTGCCAGCAGCTCCGGGAGAGTGGGACGGTTCTACGAGCAGTACTTC; CDR3 protein: CASSSGRVGRFYEQYF
V gene: TRBV6-5; J gene: TRBJ2-1; D gene: TRBD2; clone size: NA; CDR3 DNA: TGTGCCAGCAGCCCCGGGGGGGAGCAGAGGGAGCAGTTCTTC; CDR3 protein: CASSPGGEQREQFF
V gene: TRBV3-1/TRBV3-2; J gene: TRBJ1-3; D gene: TRBD1; clone size: few; CDR3 DNA: TGTGCCAGCAGCCAACAGGGGGCTGCGGGAAACACCATATATTTT; CDR3 protein: CASSQQGAAGNTIYF
V gene: TRBV7-2; J gene: TRBJ2-5; D gene: NA; clone size: NA; CDR3 DNA: TGTGCCAGCAGCTTAGCATTTCAGGGAGAGACCCAGTACTTC; CDR3 protein: CASSLAFQGETQYF
V gene: TRBV5-1; J gene: TRBJ1-4; D gene: NA; clone size: NA; CDR3 DNA: TGCGCCAGCAGCTTGGGGACACCAGGTGAAAAACTGTTTTTT; CDR3 protein: CASSLGTPGEKLFF
V gene: TRBV10-1; J gene: TRBJ1-1; D gene: NA; clone size: NA; CDR3 DNA: TGCGCCAGCAGTGAATCAGGGGACACTGAAGCTTTCTTT; CDR3 protein: CASSESGDTEAFF
V gene: TRBV3-1/TRBV3-2; J gene: TRBJ1-6; D gene: NA; clone size: NA; CDR3 DNA: TGTGCCAGCAGCTTCGCTCTAACAGGCTCCTATAATTCACCCCTCCACTTT; CDR3 protein: CASSFALTGSYNSPLHF
V gene: TRBV19; J gene: TRBJ1-3; D gene: NA; clone size: NA; CDR3 DNA: TGTGCCAGTAGTATGGGCGGGGGATCCGGAAACACCATATATTTT; CDR3 protein: CASSMGGGSGNTIYF
V gene: TRBV5-1; J gene: TRBJ1-1; D gene: NA; clone size: NA; CDR3 DNA: TGCGCCAGCAGTGACACAGGGATGAACACTGAAGCTTTCTTT; CDR3 protein: CASSDTGMNTEAFF
V gene: TRBV18; J gene: TRBJ2-7; D gene: TRBD1; clone size: NA; CDR3 DNA: TGTGCCAGCTCCGGGGACAGACTGTCCTACGAGCAGTACTTC; CDR3 protein: CASSGDRLSYEQYF
V gene: TRBV6-5; J gene: TRBJ1-1; D gene: NA; clone size: few; CDR3 DNA: TGTGCCAGCAGACCCCTAATCTTGATAAGGGGGGAAGCTTTCTTT; CDR3 protein: CASRPLILIRGEAFF
V gene: TRBV18; J gene: TRBJ2-2; D gene: NA; clone size: NA; CDR3 DNA: TGTGCCAGCTCACCATACGGTCCCGGGGAGCTGTTTTTT; CDR3 protein: CASSPYGPGELFF
V gene: TRBV18; J gene: TRBJ2-7; D gene: TRBD1; clone size: NA; CDR3 DNA: TGTGCCAGCTCACCCGACAGGGGGATCATCGAGCAGTACTTC; CDR3 protein: CASSPDRGIIEQYF
V gene: TRBV4-1; J gene: TRBJ1-1; D gene: TRBD1; clone size: NA; CDR3 DNA: TGCGCCAGCAGCCCGACGGACAGGGAGCTGGAAGCTTTCTTT; CDR3 protein: CASSPTDRELEAFF
V gene: TRBV5-4; J gene: TRBJ2-7; D gene: NA; clone size: once; CDR3 DNA: TGTGCCAGCAGCTTGCCCAACTACGAGCAGTACTTC; CDR3 protein: CASSLPNYEQYF
V gene: TRBV19; J gene: TRBJ2-1; D gene: TRBD2; clone size: NA; CDR3 DNA: TGTGCCAGTAGTATACTCCCCGGGGGGGCGGGTGAGCAGTTCTTC; CDR3 protein: CASSILPGGAGEQFF
V gene: TRBV2; J gene: TRBJ1-1; D gene: TRBD1; clone size: NA; CDR3 DNA: TGTGCCAGCAGTGAATTTGGGACAGGCACTGAAGCTTTCTTT; CDR3 protein: CASSEFGTGTEAFF
V gene: TRBV9; J gene: TRBJ2-7; D gene: TRBD1; clone size: NA; CDR3 DNA: TGTGCCAGCAGCGTAGGAGGGACAGTAAACGAGCAGTACTTC; CDR3 protein: CASSVGGTVNEQYF
V gene: TRBV5-1; J gene: TRBJ2-7; D gene: NA; clone size: NA; CDR3 DNA: TGCGCCAGCAGCTCCGGCGGGTACAGGGTCCACGAGCAGTACTTC; CDR3 protein: CASSSGGYRVHEQYF
V gene: TRBV10-1; J gene: TRBJ1-1; D gene: NA; clone size: NA; CDR3 DNA: TGCGCCAGCAGTGAGTCCGCGGGGCCCAGGGCTGAAGCTTTCTTT; CDR3 protein: CASSESAGPRAEAFF
V gene: TRBV30; J gene: TRBJ1-2; D gene: TRBD1; clone size: NA; CDR3 DNA: TGTGCCTGGCCAAAAGGGGACAGCGGCCTCTATGGCTACACCTTC; CDR3 protein: CAWPKGDSGLYGYTF
V gene: TRBV13; J gene: TRBJ1-3; D gene: NA; clone size: once; CDR3 DNA: TGTGCCAGCAGCGATCGGAGGATTGAAAACACCATATATTTT; CDR3 protein: CASSDRRIENTIYF
V gene: TRBV4-3; J gene: TRBJ1-5; D gene: TRBD1; clone size: NA; CDR3 DNA: TGCGCCAGCAGTTACGACAGGGAAAGTCAGCCCCAGCATTTT; CDR3 protein: CASSYDRESQPQHF
V gene: TRBV19; J gene: TRBJ1-2; D gene: NA; clone size: NA; CDR3 DNA: TGTGCCAGTAGTATAGAGCCTGCTAATGGCTACACCTTC; CDR3 protein: CASSIEPANGYTF
V gene: TRBV28; J gene: TRBJ1-5; D gene: TRBD1; clone size: NA; CDR3 DNA: TGTGCCAGCAGTTTTAGGACAGGGAGCAATCAGCCCCAGCATTTT; CDR3 protein: CASSFRTGSNQPQHF
V gene: TRBV4-1; J gene: TRBJ2-5; D gene: TRBD2; clone size: NA; CDR3 DNA: TGCGCCAGCAGCCAAGTTGGACTAGCAGAAGAGACCCAGTACTTC; CDR3 protein: CASSQVGLAEETQYF
V gene: TRBV5-1; J gene: TRBJ1-3; D gene: NA; clone size: NA; CDR3 DNA: TGCGCCAGCAGCCAATCGACACCTGGAAACACCATATATTTT; CDR3 protein: CASSQSTPGNTIYF
V gene: TRBV7-9; J gene: TRBJ2-7; D gene: TRBD1; clone size: NA; CDR3 DNA: TGTGCCAGCAGCGCCGCGGGACAGGGGGACCACGAGCAGTACTTC; CDR3 protein: CASSAAGQGDHEQYF
V gene: TRBV7-3; J gene: TRBJ1-2; D gene: NA; clone size: NA; CDR3 DNA: TGTGCCAGCAGCACCGCCTCAGGGGACGGCTACACCTTC; CDR3 protein: CASSTASGDGYTF